This T cell receptor beta chain was retrieved from a study of blood T cells in healthy people across ages. Study results and caveats: Aged donors had fewer naive CD4+ cells and lower diversity than long-lived donors.

Primers used in a second PCR of roughly 6 to 12 cycles were a sample-barcoded 5' primer and a J-beta primer mix. CDR3-containing paired-end reads numbering at least 2.5 million came from each sample. TCRdb reanalysed the 5' RACE reads using MiXCR and keeps one entry per CDR3 protein. This table has over a million distinct CDR3 sequences, approximately 43% appearing once. This clonotype came up many times. Its antigen is unknown. V lost 0 bases to trimming and J lost 2 bases, with 4 bases between them. Germline V gives CDR1 MNHEY, CDR2 SVGEGT. The CDR3 is 13 residues long. The sequenced sample consisted of blood. The sequence came from a woman under 30 in good health. V gene TRBV6-2 or TRBV6-3 combines with J gene TRBJ1-2; D unresolved. This CDR3 reads CASSYSDNYGYTF. Written as DNA, the CDR3 is TGTGCCAGCAGTTACTCGGACAACTATGGCTACACCTTC.